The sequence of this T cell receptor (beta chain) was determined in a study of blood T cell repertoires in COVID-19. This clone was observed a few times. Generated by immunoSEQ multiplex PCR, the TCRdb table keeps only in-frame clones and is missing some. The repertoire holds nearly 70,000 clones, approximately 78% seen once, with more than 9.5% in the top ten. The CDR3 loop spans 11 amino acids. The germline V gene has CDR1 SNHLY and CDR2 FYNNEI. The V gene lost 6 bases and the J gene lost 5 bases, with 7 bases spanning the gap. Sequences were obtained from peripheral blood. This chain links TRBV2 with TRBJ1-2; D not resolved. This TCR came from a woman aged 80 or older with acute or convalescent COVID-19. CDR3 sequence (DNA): TGTGCCAGCAGACGGGATTATGGCTACACCTTC. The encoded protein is CASRRDYGYTF. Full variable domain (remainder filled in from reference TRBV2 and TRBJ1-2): EPEVTQTPSHQVTQMGQEVILRCVPISNHLYFYWYRQILGQKVEFLVSFYNNEISEKSEIFDDQFSVERPDGSNFTLKIRSTKLEDSAMYFCASRRDYGYTFGSGTRLTVV.